This passage covers 13 T cell receptor beta chains from one sample sequenced in a study of T cell responses to AZD1222 COVID-19 vaccine (dated by TCRdb to the early 2020s). Explained via the paper, the time point label denotes: baseline before first vaccination. Library method: the immunoSEQ multiplex PCR assay. As stored in TCRdb, this immuneACCESS dataset retains in-frame rearrangements with V and J assigned. A fraction of the clones does not appear; measured against another copy, unresolved V genes explain less than half of the discrepancy, and the remainder lacks a known reason. Recorded for this sample are about 260,000 clones; 80% to 95% of them occurred a single time. The ten largest clones represent 0.5% to 0.7% of the sample. The sequenced sample was peripheral blood, obtained on day 0 of AZD1222 vaccination. These receptor sequences come from an adult in good health.

The rearrangement joins TRBV29-1 to TRBJ1-1; D gene unclear. V was pared by 4 bases and J by 5 bases, with 14 bases between. This CDR3 comprises 13 residues. CDR1 is SQVTM and CDR2 is ANQGSEA in the germline V gene. CDR3 residues: CSVVRKLGTEAFF. As DNA, the CDR3 is TGCAGCGTTGTAAGAAAGTTGGGGACTGAAGCTTTCTTT.

The J gene is TRBJ2-5, the V gene TRBV6-5; 9 bases align to TRBD1. The CDR3 runs to 16 residues. The junction had 5 bases not matched to a gene; V was cut back by 2 bases and J by 1 base. CDR1 and CDR2 (germline): MNHEY, SVGAGI. The chain's CDR3 is CASSYLGQGTQETQYF. CDR3 DNA sequence: TGTGCCAGCAGTTACCTAGGACAGGGGACCCAAGAGACCCAGTACTTC.

Only one count was recorded for this clone. The V call is TRBV28, the J call TRBJ2-3, with a tentative D call TRBD1 (6 bases). CDR3 length: 15 amino acids. Germline assignment: CDR1 MDHEN and CDR2 SYDVKM. Trimming pared 5 bases from V and 1 base from J, leaving 13 bases between. The CDR3 loop is CASSAAGVGTDTQYF. The CDR3 DNA reads TGTGCCAGCAGTGCCGCAGGGGTAGGCACAGATACGCAGTATTTT.

The gene calls are TRBV7-2 and TRBJ2-7; 10 nucleotides align to TRBD2. V shed 3 bases and J 2 bases; nucleotides not matched to a gene: 4. This CDR3 has 15 amino acids. The germline gives CDR1 SGHTA, CDR2 FQGNSA. CDR3 loop: CASSLESGGAYEQYF. Written as DNA, the CDR3 is TGTGCCAGCAGCTTGGAAAGCGGGGGGGCCTACGAGCAGTACTTC.

The chain is built from TRBV21-1 and TRBJ2-5; TRBD2 is the table's D call and was not checked against the DNA. TRBV21-1 is classified as a pseudogene. This CDR3 contains 15 residues. The CDR3 DNA is TGTGCCATTTCGACTAGCGGGGGGGCCGGAGAGACCCAGTACTTC. Amino acid sequence: CAISTSGGAGETQYF.

The J gene is TRBJ2-3, the V gene TRBV2, with D possibly matching TRBD1 (6 bases). The CDR3 is made up of 16 amino acids. The germline gives CDR1 SNHLY, CDR2 FYNNEI. Trimming left V 7 bases short and J 6 bases short, with 23 bases between. The CDR3 DNA is TGTGCCAGCACCGACCCACAGGGCGGTCATATTGATACGCAGTATTTT. Translated, it gives CASTDPQGGHIDTQYF.

V and J are TRBV11-2 and TRBJ2-1, with TRBD2 matching over 7 bases. Trimming took 5 bases from V and 6 from J; bases not matched to a gene: 13. This CDR3 is 16 amino acids long. Per the germline V gene, CDR1 is SGHAT and CDR2 is FQNNGV. The CDR3 here is CASSRFSGGRRNEQFF. For the CDR3, the DNA is TGTGCCAGCAGCCGTTTTTCGGGCGGGAGACGCAATGAGCAGTTCTTC.

This clone came up a few times. The V call is TRBV28, the J call TRBJ2-7; the D gene is possibly TRBD1 (6 bases). This CDR3 has 12 residues. V lost 6 bases and J 3 bases, leaving 9 bases between the germline ends. Per the germline V gene, CDR1 is MDHEN and CDR2 is SYDVKM. CDR3 sequence: CASSTTGYEQYF. CDR3 in DNA: TGTGCCAGCAGCACGACAGGCTACGAGCAGTACTTC. The full variable domain, completed using reference TRBV28 and TRBJ2-7, is DVKVTQSSRYLVKRTGEKVFLECVQDMDHENMFWYRQDPGLGLRLIYFSYDVKMKEKGDIPEGYSVSREKKERFSLILESASTNQTSMYLCASSTTGYEQYFGPGTRLTVT.

V usage is TRBV18 and J usage is TRBJ2-1; 12 bases align to TRBD1. Trimming removed 3 bases from V and 13 bases from J; junction bases left unmatched: 10. The CDR3 totals 15 residues. The V gene's germline CDR1 is KGHSH and CDR2 LQKENI. In DNA, the CDR3 is TGTGCCAGCTCACCCGGGACAGGGGGCGCCTGGGAACAGTTCTTC. As protein: CASSPGTGGAWEQFF.

CDR3 region: CASSLWGLGDTGELFF. The CDR3 DNA reads as TGTGCCAGCAGCTTATGGGGGCTCGGGGACACCGGGGAGCTGTTTTTT. V gene TRBV7-2 combines with J gene TRBJ2-2; tentatively, D is TRBD1 (6 bases). V lost 2 bases, J lost 3 bases, and 13 bases lay in between. Germline loops: CDR1 SGHTA, CDR2 FQGNSA. The CDR3 runs to 16 residues.

The chain joins TRBV28 to TRBJ1-4, with 7 bases aligning to TRBD1. The CDR3 sequence is 14 residues long. Germline-derived CDR1 and CDR2 are MDHEN and SYDVKM. The V and J ends lost 5 bases and 7 bases, in that order; junction bases with no gene match: 7. The CDR3 region has the DNA TGTGCCAGCAGTGAAACAGGGGTTGGTGAAAAACTGTTTTTT. Its protein is CASSETGVGEKLFF.

This chain joins TRBV6-1 and TRBJ1-3; D perhaps matches TRBD1 (6 bases). The germline V gene has CDR1 MNHNS and CDR2 SASEGT. CDR3 length equals 16 residues. V was clipped by 4 bases and J by 0 bases, with 13 bases between them. The CDR3 sequence: CASSVPTGLSGNTIYF. For the CDR3, the DNA is TGTGCCAGCAGTGTCCCGACAGGTCTCTCTGGAAACACCATATATTTT.

V and J are TRBV7-6 and TRBJ2-2; the D is unclear. This CDR3 has 13 amino acids. Trimming took off 4 bases at V and 7 bases at J, with 10 bases between the two ends. Germline values: CDR1 SGHVS, CDR2 FNYEAQ. The CDR3 sequence: CASSYLTDGELFF. The DNA of the CDR3 is TGTGCCAGCAGCTACCTGACGGACGGGGAGCTGTTTTTT.